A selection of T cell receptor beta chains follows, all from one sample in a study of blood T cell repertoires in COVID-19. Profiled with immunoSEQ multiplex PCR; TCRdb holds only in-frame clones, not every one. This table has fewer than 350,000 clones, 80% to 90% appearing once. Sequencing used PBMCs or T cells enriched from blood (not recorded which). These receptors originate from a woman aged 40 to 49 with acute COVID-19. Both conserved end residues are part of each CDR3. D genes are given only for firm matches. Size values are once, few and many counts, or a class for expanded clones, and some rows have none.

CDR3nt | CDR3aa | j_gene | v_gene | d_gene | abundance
TGTGCCAGTACCACCCTTAGCAGGGGGCTTGCTGGGGCCAACGTCCTGACTTTC | CASTTLSRGLAGANVLTF | TRBJ2-6 | TRBV28 | TRBD1 | .
TGTGCCAGCAGCCCAATGGACGGGACTTTCACCGGGGAGCTGTTTTTT | CASSPMDGTFTGELFF | TRBJ2-2 | TRBV3-1/TRBV3-2 | . | .
TGCGCCAGCAGTCGTGACAGGTCTTTCAATCAGCCCCAGCATTTT | CASSRDRSFNQPQHF | TRBJ1-5 | TRBV4-1 | . | .
TGTGCCAGCAGCCAAGGGGGGGGCGGAGGTCAGCCCCAGCATTTT | CASSQGGGGGQPQHF | TRBJ1-5 | TRBV3-1/TRBV3-2 | . | once
TGTGCCAGCAATGGAGACAGGGACGGTGGCTACACCTTC | CASNGDRDGGYTF | TRBJ1-2 | TRBV9 | TRBD1 | .
TGTGCCTGGAGTGAGACAGGGGCAGCTTTCTTT | CAWSETGAAFF | TRBJ1-1 | TRBV30 | TRBD1 | many
TGTGCCAGCAGCCCAGACAGGGGGCGGGAGACCCAGTACTTC | CASSPDRGRETQYF | TRBJ2-5 | TRBV7-9 | TRBD1 | .
TGTGCCAGCAGTTTAGGGGGCGCTGGGGCCAACGTCCTGACTTTC | CASSLGGAGANVLTF | TRBJ2-6 | TRBV28 | . | .
TGCGCCAGCAGCCAGGGAGGGACTAGCGGGGGGGGATACCTAGCCAAAAACATTCAGTACTTC | CASSQGGTSGGGYLAKNIQYF | TRBJ2-4 | TRBV4-1 | TRBD2 | .
TGTGGAACAACAGGGCTACCAAATGAAAAACTGTTTTTT | CGTTGLPNEKLFF | TRBJ1-4 | TRBV2 | . | .
TGTGCCAGCAGCATAGGGGCCGGGACAGGGGTTGAAAAACTGTTTTTT | CASSIGAGTGVEKLFF | TRBJ1-4 | TRBV7-9 | TRBD1 | once
TGCGCCAGCAGCCAAGAAGTCCTAACGGGAAGGAGTTACGAGCAGTACTTC | CASSQEVLTGRSYEQYF | TRBJ2-7 | TRBV4-3 | . | once
TGTGCCAGCAGCCAAGAACGAGACACCCAGGGGATCACAGATACGCAGTATTTT | CASSQERDTQGITDTQYF | TRBJ2-3 | TRBV4-2 | . | .
TGTGCCTGGGTGGACAGTAGCTCCTACAATGAGCAGTTCTTC | CAWVDSSSYNEQFF | TRBJ2-1 | TRBV30 | . | once
TGTGCCAGTAGAAGGACAGGGGATAGCTACGAGCAGTACTTC | CASRRTGDSYEQYF | TRBJ2-7 | TRBV19 | TRBD1 | .
TGCGCCAGCAGCGGGGATCAGGGGGCCTATGGCTACACCTTC | CASSGDQGAYGYTF | TRBJ1-2 | TRBV5-1 | TRBD1 | .
TGTGCCAGCAGCCAAACGCGGACCCAGTACTTC | CASSQTRTQYF | TRBJ2-5 | TRBV3-1/TRBV3-2 | . | .
TGTGCCAGCAGCAAAGTGAGGACAGGGCCTCAAGAGACCCAGTACTTC | CASSKVRTGPQETQYF | TRBJ2-5 | TRBV21-1 | . | once
TGCGCCAGCAGTGATTCCGACAGCCCATCCTCTGGGGCCAACGTCCTGACTTTC | CASSDSDSPSSGANVLTF | TRBJ2-6 | TRBV10-2 | . | .
TGTGCCAGCAGCAAAACAGGCAGGTTTTCCTACGAGCAGTACTTC | CASSKTGRFSYEQYF | TRBJ2-7 | TRBV2 | . | .
TGTGCCATCAGTGGGAGCGGACAAGAGACCCAGTACTTC | CAISGSGQETQYF | TRBJ2-5 | TRBV10-3 | . | .
TGTGCCAGCACCGAAAGGGCCCCGGGGACTGAAGCTTTCTTT | CASTERAPGTEAFF | TRBJ1-1 | TRBV6-5 | . | .
TGTGCCAGCAGCTCCTTAATGGGACAGGGCTACGAGCAGTACTTC | CASSSLMGQGYEQYF | TRBJ2-7 | TRBV7-8 | TRBD1 | .
TGTGCCAGCAGCTCCTTACAGGGGTGGAATCAGCCCCAGCATTTT | CASSSLQGWNQPQHF | TRBJ1-5 | TRBV5-5 | TRBD1 | .
TGTGCCAGCTCACAACTAGCGGGAGGCCAGAGCTCCTACGAGCAGTACTTC | CASSQLAGGQSSYEQYF | TRBJ2-7 | TRBV18 | TRBD2 | .
TGTGCCAGCAGCCAGACAGGGCCGGATAGTAGCGGCTACACCTTC | CASSQTGPDSSGYTF | TRBJ1-2 | TRBV5-4 | TRBD1 | .
TGCGCCAGCAGCATTGGGGTAGCGGGAGTTTATGAGCAGTTCTTC | CASSIGVAGVYEQFF | TRBJ2-1 | TRBV5-1 | TRBD2 | .
TGTGCCAGCGTAGGGACTAGCGGGCCAAATGAGCAGTTCTTC | CASVGTSGPNEQFF | TRBJ2-1 | TRBV6-5 | TRBD2 | .
TGTGCCAGCACCCCTCGGGCTAGCGGGGGGGCGGTCCGCGATGAGCAGTTCTTC | CASTPRASGGAVRDEQFF | TRBJ2-1 | TRBV21-1 | . | .
TGTGCCAGCAGTTTTGCCTCGAGGGAGACCGGGAGGAATGAGCAGTTCTTC | CASSFASRETGRNEQFF | TRBJ2-1 | TRBV27 | TRBD2 | .
TGTGCCAGCAGCCAGGGACAGCTTGTTTCACCCCTCCACTTT | CASSQGQLVSPLHF | TRBJ1-6 | TRBV3-1/TRBV3-2 | TRBD1 | .
TGTGCCAGTAGTCCCCGGACAGGGGGCAGGGGAACCACTGAAGCTTTCTTT | CASSPRTGGRGTTEAFF | TRBJ1-1 | TRBV19 | TRBD1 | .
TGTGCCAGTAGTACAACCCGGGACAGGGGGTCTTTATATGGCTACACCTTC | CASSTTRDRGSLYGYTF | TRBJ1-2 | TRBV19 | TRBD1 | .
TGTGCCAGCCGGACGGGGTTGACCTATGGCTACACCTTC | CASRTGLTYGYTF | TRBJ1-2 | TRBV5-5 | . | .
TGTGCCAATCTCGATTACACCGCCAGGGTGAATGAGCAGTTCTTC | CANLDYTARVNEQFF | TRBJ2-1 | TRBV19 | . | .
TGTGCCAGCAGCTTAGGCTTTACACGATACGAGCAGTACTTC | CASSLGFTRYEQYF | TRBJ2-7 | TRBV7-9 | . | .
TGTGCCAGCTCACGGGCCCTCCTGGCAGAAACTCAGAACTATGGCTACACCTTC | CASSRALLAETQNYGYTF | TRBJ1-2 | TRBV18 | . | .
TGCAGCGTTGGGGGAAGACAGGGGGCAACCGGGGAGCTGTTTTTT | CSVGGRQGATGELFF | TRBJ2-2 | TRBV29-1 | TRBD1 | .
TGTGCCAGAAGCTTCTTGGACAGAGTTAACTATGGCTACACCTTC | CARSFLDRVNYGYTF | TRBJ1-2 | TRBV5-3 | . | .
TGTGCCAGCTCCGCCATCGGGACAGGGGGCGTTGCCAAAAACATTCAGTACTTC | CASSAIGTGGVAKNIQYF | TRBJ2-4 | TRBV18 | TRBD1 | .